The rows below give T cell receptor beta chains drawn from one sample of a study of blood T cells in healthy people across ages. TCRdb reprocessed the 5' RACE reads with MiXCR, giving one entry per CDR3 protein. This sample carries 910,000 or so distinct CDR3 sequences, 45% to 60% of them seen once, and the ten largest clones take about 22%. The specimen was blood. These receptors originate from an older woman in good health. Both conserved end residues are part of each CDR3. Each record gives: D gene, clone size, J gene, V gene, CDR3 DNA, CDR3 protein. A D gene is named only where the DNA matches it firmly. Size is stated for part of the rows, as once, few or many counts, or as a class when the clone is expanded.

-	-	TRBJ2-7	TRBV27	TGTGCCAGCAGTTCCTACACCAGGGAAAGCTCCGACGAGCAGTACTTC	CASSSYTRESSDEQYF
TRBD1	-	TRBJ1-6	TRBV27	TGTGCCAGCAGTTTACCCCTCGGACAGGGGAAAGCGCCCCTCCACTTT	CASSLPLGQGKAPLHF
TRBD1	-	TRBJ2-2	TRBV28	TGTGCCATCCCACAGGGACAGGGGAACACCGGGGAGCTGTTTTTT	CAIPQGQGNTGELFF
-	-	TRBJ1-5	TRBV21-1	TGTGCCGGCAGAGGGACAGAGCAGCCCCAGCATTTT	CAGRGTEQPQHF
-	-	TRBJ2-7	TRBV3-1	TGTGCCAGCAGTCTTCTCGGGGCAGGGGTAAGCTACGAGCAGTACTTC	CASSLLGAGVSYEQYF
TRBD1	-	TRBJ1-1	TRBV6-5	TGTGCCAGCAGTCACTTACAGGGGTTGGGCACTGAAGCTTTCTTT	CASSHLQGLGTEAFF
TRBD1	-	TRBJ2-7	TRBV28	TGTGCCAGCAGTTTATGGGGGACAGATCCCTACGAGCAGTACTTC	CASSLWGTDPYEQYF
-	-	TRBJ2-3	TRBV4-3	TGCACCAGCAGCCGTCTTCTGGCGGAACGGGCGGGAGATACGCAGTATTTT	CTSSRLLAERAGDTQYF
-	few	TRBJ2-1	TRBV12-3/TRBV12-4	TGTGCCGGCAGAAAGGGGCCCGGTGGGAATGAGCAGTTCTTC	CAGRKGPGGNEQFF
TRBD2	few	TRBJ2-7	TRBV3-1	TGTGCCAGCAGTCACCTGGGGAGGGGCGAGCAGTACTTC	CASSHLGRGEQYF
-	few	TRBJ2-5	TRBV3-1	TGTGCCAGCAGCCAACCAGGGGACAAGACCCAGTACTTC	CASSQPGDKTQYF
TRBD2	-	TRBJ2-1	TRBV5-1	TGCGCCAGCAGCACCGGGACTAGCGGGAGGTATGAGCAGTTCTTC	CASSTGTSGRYEQFF
-	-	TRBJ2-1	TRBV24-1	TGTGCCACCAGGGGTCCCGGGTTTTACAATGAGCAGTTCTTC	CATRGPGFYNEQFF
-	few	TRBJ2-7	TRBV5-1	TGCGCCAGCAGCTTGGCCAGGGACTCCCACGAGCAGTACTTC	CASSLARDSHEQYF
-	many	TRBJ1-1	TRBV29-1	TGCAGCGTTGAAGAACCTCGGGACACTGAAGCTTTCTTT	CSVEEPRDTEAFF
-	-	TRBJ2-5	TRBV3-1	TGTGCCAGCAGCCTCCTACAGACCCAGTACTTC	CASSLLQTQYF
TRBD1	-	TRBJ2-5	TRBV28	TGTGCCAGCAGTTCAGAACAGGGGGCGTTGGGAGAGACCCAGTACTTC	CASSSEQGALGETQYF
-	-	TRBJ2-6	TRBV27	TGTGCCAGCAGGGCACAGAACTCTGGGGCCAACGTCCTGACTTTC	CASRAQNSGANVLTF
TRBD2	few	TRBJ2-5	TRBV20-1	TGCAGTGCTAGAAGCGGGGGCAGGGAGACCCAGTACTTC	CSARSGGRETQYF
-	-	TRBJ2-7	TRBV11-2	TGTGCCAGCAGCTTAGAACGAACCGGGAAAACGGGCTACGAGCAGTACTTC	CASSLERTGKTGYEQYF
TRBD1	-	TRBJ2-1	TRBV3-1	TGTGCCAGCAGCCAATCCCGGACAGGGGTTAATGAGCAGTTCTTC	CASSQSRTGVNEQFF
-	few	TRBJ2-3	TRBV7-2	TGTGCCAGCAGCCCTCGCGGGGATTCTAGCACAGATACGCAGTATTTT	CASSPRGDSSTDTQYF
-	few	TRBJ2-7	TRBV12-3/TRBV12-4	TGTGCCAGCAGCCTACAGCTCTACGAGCAGTACTTC	CASSLQLYEQYF
-	-	TRBJ1-1	TRBV4-3	TGCGCCAGCAGCCAAGAAAGAGCCCAGGGACGCGAAGCTTTCTTT	CASSQERAQGREAFF
-	-	TRBJ2-5	TRBV20-1	TGCAGTGCACCGTGGTCGGGTGTTTTCGAGACCCAGTACTTC	CSAPWSGVFETQYF
-	few	TRBJ1-2	TRBV10-3	TGTGCCATCGGGCGGGGACTCAGCTATGGCTACACCTTC	CAIGRGLSYGYTF
TRBD1	-	TRBJ2-7	TRBV9	TGTGCCAGCAGCCCTACAGGGGGTATAACCTACGAGCAGTACTTC	CASSPTGGITYEQYF
-	-	TRBJ1-1	TRBV19	TGTGCCAGTACCCTTGGGGACCGGGGAACTGAAGCTTTCTTT	CASTLGDRGTEAFF
-	-	TRBJ2-3	TRBV20-1	TGCAGTGCTAGAGATCAATGGCAGTGGACGCAGTATTTT	CSARDQWQWTQYF
-	-	TRBJ2-3	TRBV2	TGTGCCTCAGCCGTCCTGCCACCAGTCAAGGGGAGCACAGATACGCAGTATTTT	CASAVLPPVKGSTDTQYF
-	-	TRBJ1-2	TRBV27	TGTGCCAGCAGTTTATGGGCAGGGGACTATGGCTACACCTTC	CASSLWAGDYGYTF
-	-	TRBJ2-3	TRBV7-2	TGTGCCAGCAGCCTTGCCCCCTACGGGGGAGATACGCAGTATTTT	CASSLAPYGGDTQYF
TRBD2	-	TRBJ2-7	TRBV13	TGTGCCAGCAGCCATTGGAGGATCGGGAGGTCCTACGAGCAGTACTTC	CASSHWRIGRSYEQYF
TRBD2	few	TRBJ2-1	TRBV12-3/TRBV12-4	TGTGCCAGCAGTTTACTAGCGGGAGTCACGGGCTCCTACAATGAGCAGTTCTTC	CASSLLAGVTGSYNEQFF